The 17 T cell receptor beta chains listed next were all sequenced from one sample in a study of blood T cell repertoires in COVID-19. Produced via immunoSEQ multiplex PCR; TCRdb's table is partial and in-frame only. The sample has about 91,000 clones, about 88% seen once. The sample comprised peripheral blood. All receptors come from a woman aged 80 or older with active COVID-19.

The rearrangement links TRBV29-1 to TRBJ2-3, with D possibly matching TRBD2 (7 bases). The germline gives CDR1 SQVTM, CDR2 ANQGSEA. The CDR3 sequence is 19 residues long. V shed 2 bases and J shed 1 base, with 25 bases lying between them. The CDR3 reads CSVETGRALPSIRTDTQYF. CDR3 DNA: TGCAGCGTTGAAACAGGGAGGGCCCTCCCGTCTATTCGCACAGATACGCAGTATTTT.

This clone occurred once. The genes are TRBV11-2 and TRBJ1-6, with 10 bases aligning to TRBD1. CDR1 and CDR2 (germline): SGHAT, FQNNGV. CDR3 size: 19 residues. Losses at the gene ends were 3 bases for V and 7 bases for J; bases not matched to a gene: 15. The CDR3 DNA follows: TGTGCCAGCAGCTTTTCCCGGGACAGGGGAATCGGCTACAATTCACCCCTCCACTTT. Encoded protein: CASSFSRDRGIGYNSPLHF. Drawing the rest from reference TRBV11-2 and TRBJ1-6, the complete variable domain is EAGVAQSPRYKIIEKRQSVAFWCNPISGHATLYWYQQILGQGPKLLIQFQNNGVVDDSQLPKDRFSAERLKGVDSTLKIQPAKLEDSAVYLCASSFSRDRGIGYNSPLHFGNGTRLTVT.

V usage is TRBV29-1 and J usage is TRBJ2-3, with D unresolved. V lost 4 bases and J lost 0, with 14 bases in between. Germline V lookup: CDR1 SQVTM, CDR2 ANQGSEA. The CDR3 runs to 15 residues. In nucleotides, the CDR3 is TGCAGCGTTGTTAACCCGCGGCGAAGCACAGATACGCAGTATTTT. Translated: CSVVNPRRSTDTQYF.

The chain has TRBV5-1 and TRBJ2-5; 7 nucleotides line up with TRBD2. The CDR3 has 15 residues. The germline V gene encodes CDR1 SGHRS and CDR2 YFSETQ. The V segment lost 0 bases and the J segment 4 bases; nucleotides outside the gene matches: 6. DNA of the CDR3: TGCGCCAGCAGCTTGGTGAGCGGGAAATCAGAGACCCAGTACTTC. Protein: CASSLVSGKSETQYF.

The V and J genes are TRBV9 and TRBJ2-1; no definite D call. Germline V gives CDR1 SGDLS, CDR2 YYNGEE. There are 16 residues in the CDR3. V lost 3 bases and J 6 bases, leaving 19 bases between the germline ends. The CDR3 DNA reads TGTGCCAGCAGCGCCACGGAACAGCCCATGACCAATGAGCAGTTCTTC. Protein product: CASSATEQPMTNEQFF.

This chain joins TRBV10-2 and TRBJ2-7, with D possibly matching TRBD1 (5 bases). Germline-derived CDR1 and CDR2 are WSHSY and SAAADI. V was pared by 7 bases and J by 2 bases, with 12 bases between. The CDR3 runs to 13 residues. The CDR3 nucleotides read TGCGCCAGCATGGAAGGGGCGACCTACGAGCAGTACTTC. The encoded protein is CASMEGATYEQYF.

The chain couples TRBV18 to TRBJ2-7; the D gene is possibly TRBD2 (5 bases). This CDR3 has 15 residues. The V end was cut by 4 bases, the J end by 5 bases, with 18 bases between. Looked up from germline, CDR1 is KGHSH and CDR2 is LQKENI. The CDR3, as DNA: TGTGCCAGCTCACGGCTAGCAGTTACCGGCGACGAGCAGTACTTC. It codes for CASSRLAVTGDEQYF.

On this clone itself: The missing conserved phenylalanine or tryptophan at the end of this CDR3 makes a read error likely. The DNA is left out, because the CDR3 cannot be placed on it with certainty; the CDR3 is given as TCRdb lists it. J is TRBJ2-7 and V is TRBV27; the table's D call TRBD2 went unverified against the DNA. With termini counted, the CDR3 has 11 amino acids. CDR1 MNHEY and CDR2 SMNVEV come from the germline V gene (reference sequence). The chain's CDR3 is CASRRAGVLVC.

This chain connects TRBV18 to TRBJ2-3, with 9 bases identical to TRBD1. CDR1 and CDR2 from the germline V gene are KGHSH and LQKENI. Losses at the gene ends were 2 bases for V and 2 bases for J; bases not matched to a gene: 2. CDR3 size: 15 residues. This CDR3 is CASSPRDRDTDTQYF. The CDR3 nucleotides read TGTGCCAGCTCACCAAGGGACAGGGACACAGATACGCAGTATTTT.

This sequence joins TRBV11-2 and TRBJ2-3, with D perhaps matching TRBD1 (7 bases). The V end lost 1 base, the J end lost 4 bases, and 15 bases lay between the germline ends. Germline lookup yields CDR1 SGHAT and CDR2 FQNNGV. The CDR3 runs to 16 residues. The CDR3 coding sequence is TGTGCCAGCAGCTTAGTTCCAGGGGGGATCGCAGATACGCAGTATTTT. Translating gives CASSLVPGGIADTQYF.

The chain links TRBV10-3 to TRBJ1-5; 7 nucleotides match TRBD1. Trimming cost V 11 bases and J 3 bases; bases outside gene matches: 7. CDR1 is ENHRY and CDR2 is SYGVKD in the germline V gene. The CDR3 has 13 amino acids. CDR3 nucleotide sequence: TGTGCCGTCGGGACAGCCAACAATCAGCCCCAGCATTTT. It yields the protein CAVGTANNQPQHF.

The rearrangement uses TRBV27 and TRBJ2-5; no reliable D call. Deletions cut 7 bases from V and 0 bases from J, with 15 bases between. Germline assignment: CDR1 MNHEY and CDR2 SMNVEV (reference sequence). This CDR3 is 15 amino acids long. The CDR3 nucleotides read TGTGCCAGCACCCCCAAAAGTGCGTACCAAGAGACCCAGTACTTC. Amino acid sequence: CASTPKSAYQETQYF.

The rearrangement links TRBV19 to TRBJ2-2; D uncertain. The CDR3 is 14 residues long. V lost 5 bases, J lost 5 bases, and 12 bases lay in between. The germline CDR1 and CDR2 sequences are LNHDA and SQIVND (reference sequence). The CDR3: CASSPQKQTGELFF. CDR3 bases: TGTGCCAGTAGTCCTCAGAAACAAACCGGGGAGCTGTTTTTT.

V gene TRBV18 combines with J gene TRBJ2-7, with D hard to call. The germline V gene has CDR1 KGHSH and CDR2 LQKENI. Between the trimmed V and J ends, which lost 1 base and 3 bases, there was a span of 7 bases. This CDR3 contains 13 residues. The CDR3 region is CASSPLSDYEQYF. The CDR3 region has the DNA TGTGCCAGCTCACCACTCAGCGACTACGAGCAGTACTTC. The variable domain in full, with the rest retrieved from reference TRBV18 and TRBJ2-7, is NAGVMQNPRHLVRRRGQEARLRCSPMKGHSHVYWYRQLPEEGLKFMVYLQKENIIDESGMPKERFSAEFPKEGPSILRIQQVVRGDSAAYFCASSPLSDYEQYFGPGTRLTVT.

The rearrangement uses TRBV5-6 and TRBJ1-3, with no clear D. Germline V lookup: CDR1 SGHDT, CDR2 YYEEEE. V dropped 2 bases and J dropped 0 bases, with 12 bases sitting between them. This CDR3 region has 16 residues. The chain's CDR3 is CASSFRVKISGNTIYF. The CDR3 region has the DNA TGTGCCAGCAGCTTTCGGGTGAAAATCTCTGGAAACACCATATATTTT.

This clone was counted once. This chain uses TRBV18 with TRBJ1-1; TRBD1 agrees at 10 bases. CDR3 length equals 12 residues. Germline V CDR1 and CDR2: KGHSH, LQKENI. With 6 bases clipped from V and 10 bases from J, the junction kept 5 bases outside the gene matches. The CDR3: CASSRGQGRAFF. The CDR3 DNA is TGTGCCAGCTCCCGGGGACAGGGGAGAGCTTTCTTT. Full variable domain (outside the CDR3, taken from reference TRBV18 and TRBJ1-1): NAGVMQNPRHLVRRRGQEARLRCSPMKGHSHVYWYRQLPEEGLKFMVYLQKENIIDESGMPKERFSAEFPKEGPSILRIQQVVRGDSAAYFCASSRGQGRAFFGQGTRLTVV.

The chain employs TRBV5-1 and TRBJ1-2; D is ambiguous. The length of the CDR3 is 13 residues. The V gene's germline CDR1 is SGHRS and CDR2 YFSETQ. Trimming shortened V by 0 bases and J by 5 bases, and 8 bases separated the two germline ends. For the CDR3, the DNA is TGCGCCAGCAGCTTGGAGTCGGGATATGGCTACACCTTC. Amino acid sequence: CASSLESGYGYTF.